The clone carrying this T cell receptor (beta chain) has only a few counts. A quantity of about 0.5 to 1 ug RNA underwent reverse transcription using random hexamers. MiXCR was run by TCRdb on the immunoSEQ multiplex PCR reads, yielding one entry per CDR3 protein. This table has about 280,000 distinct CDR3 sequences, roughly 81% appearing once. This entry belongs to a study of CD8 T cells in Susac syndrome. The ends were cut back, 5 bases at V and 4 bases at J, with 15 bases in the middle. Germline-derived CDR1 and CDR2 are SGHAT and FQNNGV. The CDR3 spans 14 residues. The receptor was isolated from a human donor with multiple sclerosis. Material: CD8+ T cells from PBMCs. The chain couples TRBV11-2 to TRBJ2-7; no definite D call. CDR3 nucleotides: TGTGCCAGCAGCCCGCCGTGGATCCCTTACGAGCAGTACTTC. Amino acid sequence: CASSPPWIPYEQYF.